These T cell receptor beta chains were read from a single sample in a study of Ad26.COV2.S vaccination and SARS-CoV-2 variants. The assay was immunoSEQ multiplex PCR, and TCRdb's table has in-frame clones only and misses some. Of fewer than 800,000 clones in the sample, 70% to 90% were seen once. Sequencing used peripheral blood, obtained in a trial of Ad26.COV2.S vaccine versus placebo. The receptors originated from a person aged 18-60 years who received the Ad26.COV2.S COVID-19 vaccine or a placebo. CDR3s include the opening cysteine and the closing phenylalanine or tryptophan. Each record gives: clone size, D gene, V gene, J gene, CDR3 DNA, CDR3 protein. A D gene is named only where the DNA matches it firmly. Clone size is stated in some rows and not others, as once, few, many or a class when expanded.

clone size: NA; D gene: NA; V gene: TRBV6-5; J gene: TRBJ1-2; CDR3 DNA: TGTGCCAGCAGTTCGGGCCCGCGCGGCTACACCTTC; CDR3 protein: CASSSGPRGYTF
clone size: NA; D gene: NA; V gene: TRBV12-5; J gene: TRBJ2-7; CDR3 DNA: TGTGCTAGTGGTCAAGGGACCAGGGAAGGCGACGAGCAGTACTTC; CDR3 protein: CASGQGTREGDEQYF
clone size: NA; D gene: NA; V gene: TRBV4-1; J gene: TRBJ1-1; CDR3 DNA: TGCGCCAGCAGCCAAGGGGTGACGGTTTTCTTT; CDR3 protein: CASSQGVTVFF
clone size: once; D gene: NA; V gene: TRBV18; J gene: TRBJ2-3; CDR3 DNA: TGTGCCAGCTCACCACAGACTAACACAGATACGCAGTATTTT; CDR3 protein: CASSPQTNTDTQYF
clone size: NA; D gene: NA; V gene: TRBV3-1/TRBV3-2; J gene: TRBJ2-6; CDR3 DNA: TGTGCCAGCAGCCCGGTTGGGGCTGGGGCCAACGTCCTGACTTTC; CDR3 protein: CASSPVGAGANVLTF
clone size: NA; D gene: TRBD1; V gene: TRBV23-1; J gene: TRBJ1-3; CDR3 DNA: TGCGCCAGCAGTCAAGTTGGAGGGGGCCGTGGAAACACCATATATTTT; CDR3 protein: CASSQVGGGRGNTIYF
clone size: NA; D gene: TRBD1; V gene: TRBV7-9; J gene: TRBJ1-1; CDR3 DNA: TGTGCCAGCAGCTTAGGACAGGGGTGGACTGAAGCTTTCTTT; CDR3 protein: CASSLGQGWTEAFF
clone size: NA; D gene: TRBD2; V gene: TRBV7-2; J gene: TRBJ2-7; CDR3 DNA: TGTGCCAGCAGCTTAGTTAGCGGGGAGAGACTCGAGCAGTACTTC; CDR3 protein: CASSLVSGERLEQYF
clone size: NA; D gene: NA; V gene: TRBV19; J gene: TRBJ1-4; CDR3 DNA: TGTGCCAGTAGTACCCAACATCGTGGGATGTTTGAAAAACTGTTTTTT; CDR3 protein: CASSTQHRGMFEKLFF
clone size: NA; D gene: TRBD1; V gene: TRBV5-1; J gene: TRBJ2-3; CDR3 DNA: TGCGCCAGCTCAAGGACAGGGGGGTCTTTCACAGATACGCAGTATTTT; CDR3 protein: CASSRTGGSFTDTQYF
clone size: NA; D gene: NA; V gene: TRBV7-2; J gene: TRBJ1-1; CDR3 DNA: TGTGCCAGCAGCTTAGTAACCGGAGGGAACACTGAAGCTTTCTTT; CDR3 protein: CASSLVTGGNTEAFF
clone size: NA; D gene: NA; V gene: TRBV25-1; J gene: TRBJ1-4; CDR3 DNA: TGTGCCAGCAGTGCCCCGGCGCGGGAAAAACTGTTTTTT; CDR3 protein: CASSAPAREKLFF
clone size: NA; D gene: NA; V gene: TRBV9; J gene: TRBJ2-7; CDR3 DNA: TGTGCCAGCAGCGTAGAGGTGGGCTCCTACGAGCAGTACTTC; CDR3 protein: CASSVEVGSYEQYF
clone size: NA; D gene: NA; V gene: TRBV18; J gene: TRBJ2-2; CDR3 DNA: TGTGCCAGCTCACCTCCATGGGGGTACACCGGGGAGCTGTTTTTT; CDR3 protein: CASSPPWGYTGELFF
clone size: NA; D gene: NA; V gene: TRBV15; J gene: TRBJ2-1; CDR3 DNA: TGTGCCACCAGCAGAGTGGGTAGCAATGAGCAGTTCTTC; CDR3 protein: CATSRVGSNEQFF
clone size: NA; D gene: TRBD1; V gene: TRBV18; J gene: TRBJ1-5; CDR3 DNA: TGTGCCAGCTCCGGACAGGAGGGTTCTAATCAGCCCCAGCATTTT; CDR3 protein: CASSGQEGSNQPQHF
clone size: few; D gene: NA; V gene: TRBV12-3/TRBV12-4; J gene: TRBJ2-2; CDR3 DNA: TGTGCCACGGGAGTCAATGGCGGGGAGCTGTTTTTT; CDR3 protein: CATGVNGGELFF
clone size: few; D gene: NA; V gene: TRBV7-8; J gene: TRBJ1-1; CDR3 DNA: TGTGCCAGCAGCTTAGCTTTCAGGGATGGGACTGAAGCTTTCTTT; CDR3 protein: CASSLAFRDGTEAFF
clone size: NA; D gene: NA; V gene: TRBV12-3/TRBV12-4; J gene: TRBJ1-1; CDR3 DNA: TGTGCCAGCAGCCTGGCTCGGGGCGAAGCTTTCTTT; CDR3 protein: CASSLARGEAFF
clone size: NA; D gene: TRBD1; V gene: TRBV7-2; J gene: TRBJ1-6; CDR3 DNA: TGTGCCAGCAGCACGGGGACAGGGAAGAATTCACCCCTCCACTTT; CDR3 protein: CASSTGTGKNSPLHF
clone size: once; D gene: TRBD2; V gene: TRBV6-9; J gene: TRBJ2-2; CDR3 DNA: TGTGCCAGCAGGCTAGCGGGAGGTGCCGGGGAGCTGTTTTTT; CDR3 protein: CASRLAGGAGELFF
clone size: NA; D gene: TRBD2; V gene: TRBV6-5; J gene: TRBJ2-3; CDR3 DNA: TGTGCCAGCAGTTTCCGGACTAGCGGGAGGCCAGATACGCAGTATTTT; CDR3 protein: CASSFRTSGRPDTQYF
clone size: NA; D gene: NA; V gene: TRBV6-5; J gene: TRBJ2-3; CDR3 DNA: TGTGCCAGCAGTCGGACTCCCCCAGATACGCAGTATTTT; CDR3 protein: CASSRTPPDTQYF
clone size: once; D gene: TRBD1; V gene: TRBV27; J gene: TRBJ1-3; CDR3 DNA: TGTGCCAGCAGCCCCCGAGGACAGGGGGCACACACCATATATTTT; CDR3 protein: CASSPRGQGAHTIYF
clone size: NA; D gene: TRBD1; V gene: TRBV10-3; J gene: TRBJ2-7; CDR3 DNA: TGTGCCATCACTAAAATGACAGGGGACGAGCAGTACTTC; CDR3 protein: CAITKMTGDEQYF
clone size: once; D gene: NA; V gene: TRBV18; J gene: TRBJ1-4; CDR3 DNA: TGTGCCAGCTCACCACCCGGGGCCCCTTTGGAAAAACTGTTTTTT; CDR3 protein: CASSPPGAPLEKLFF
clone size: NA; D gene: TRBD1; V gene: TRBV18; J gene: TRBJ1-5; CDR3 DNA: TGTGCCAGCTCACCATTCTACGAGCAGGGGGGTCAGCCCCAGCATTTT; CDR3 protein: CASSPFYEQGGQPQHF
clone size: NA; D gene: NA; V gene: TRBV30; J gene: TRBJ2-3; CDR3 DNA: TGTGCCTCCTCTAGCCTCAGCACAGATACGCAGTATTTT; CDR3 protein: CASSSLSTDTQYF
clone size: NA; D gene: TRBD2; V gene: TRBV5-4; J gene: TRBJ2-7; CDR3 DNA: TGTGCCAGCAGCGGGGGTCCTAGCGGGGTCTCCTACGAGCAGTACTTC; CDR3 protein: CASSGGPSGVSYEQYF
clone size: NA; D gene: NA; V gene: TRBV4-3; J gene: TRBJ1-6; CDR3 DNA: TGCGCCAGCAGCGACCGACAGGACCTTTCACCCCTCCACTTT; CDR3 protein: CASSDRQDLSPLHF
clone size: NA; D gene: TRBD2; V gene: TRBV30; J gene: TRBJ2-2; CDR3 DNA: TGTGCCTGGACCTCCGGGACTAGCGGGGGGGTAGTCACCGGGGAGCTGTTTTTT; CDR3 protein: CAWTSGTSGGVVTGELFF
clone size: NA; D gene: NA; V gene: TRBV29-1; J gene: TRBJ2-2; CDR3 DNA: TGCAGCGTTAGGAACACCGGGGAGCTGTTTTTT; CDR3 protein: CSVRNTGELFF
clone size: NA; D gene: TRBD1; V gene: TRBV24-1; J gene: TRBJ2-1; CDR3 DNA: TGTGCCACCAGCGACCTACAGGGGGGCTCCTACAATGAGCAGTTCTTC; CDR3 protein: CATSDLQGGSYNEQFF
clone size: NA; D gene: NA; V gene: TRBV6-5; J gene: TRBJ1-2; CDR3 DNA: TGTGCTGCTACCCCCGGCAGGGGTGGATATGGCTACACCTTC; CDR3 protein: CAATPGRGGYGYTF
clone size: NA; D gene: NA; V gene: TRBV30; J gene: TRBJ1-4; CDR3 DNA: TGTGCCTGGAGTGGTAGGGCGCATGAAAAACTGTTTTTT; CDR3 protein: CAWSGRAHEKLFF
clone size: NA; D gene: NA; V gene: TRBV27; J gene: TRBJ1-5; CDR3 DNA: TGTGCCAGCAGTTTATCGGGGGCAGGGCAGCCCCAGCATTTT; CDR3 protein: CASSLSGAGQPQHF
clone size: NA; D gene: NA; V gene: TRBV5-1; J gene: TRBJ2-3; CDR3 DNA: TGCGCCAGCAGCTTGGAAGGGGGTGGGCAGTATTTT; CDR3 protein: CASSLEGGGQYF
clone size: NA; D gene: NA; V gene: TRBV14; J gene: TRBJ2-4; CDR3 DNA: TGTGCCAGCAGCCACCGGGGCCTAGCCAAAAACATTCAGTACTTC; CDR3 protein: CASSHRGLAKNIQYF
clone size: NA; D gene: TRBD1; V gene: TRBV24-1; J gene: TRBJ2-7; CDR3 DNA: TGTGCCACCAGTCAACGACAGGGGCTGTTCTACGAGCAGTACTTC; CDR3 protein: CATSQRQGLFYEQYF
clone size: NA; D gene: NA; V gene: TRBV2; J gene: TRBJ2-7; CDR3 DNA: TGTGCCAGCCTGGACCCCCTTGGCGCCTACGAGCAGTACTTC; CDR3 protein: CASLDPLGAYEQYF
clone size: NA; D gene: TRBD1; V gene: TRBV30; J gene: TRBJ1-3; CDR3 DNA: TGTGCCTGGGAGAGAAGACAGGGGGGTTTGAGCGGTGGAAACACCATATATTTT; CDR3 protein: CAWERRQGGLSGGNTIYF
clone size: NA; D gene: TRBD2; V gene: TRBV29-1; J gene: TRBJ2-5; CDR3 DNA: TGCAGCGTTGACCGGACTAGCGGCCAAGAGACCCAGTACTTC; CDR3 protein: CSVDRTSGQETQYF
clone size: NA; D gene: NA; V gene: TRBV10-3; J gene: TRBJ1-2; CDR3 DNA: TGTGCCATCAGTGGAAGGGGGGATGGCTACACCTTC; CDR3 protein: CAISGRGDGYTF
clone size: NA; D gene: TRBD2; V gene: TRBV18; J gene: TRBJ2-7; CDR3 DNA: TGTGCCAGCTCCCGGACTAGCGGGGGGGCTGGTTACGAGCAGTACTTC; CDR3 protein: CASSRTSGGAGYEQYF
clone size: NA; D gene: TRBD1; V gene: TRBV18; J gene: TRBJ2-7; CDR3 DNA: TGTGCCAGCTCACGCGGGACAGGAGCCTACGAGCAGTACTTC; CDR3 protein: CASSRGTGAYEQYF